One and the same sample provided the 4 T cell receptor beta chains below, sequenced in a study of blood T cell repertoires in COVID-19. Produced via immunoSEQ multiplex PCR; TCRdb's table is partial and in-frame only. The sample records approximately 100,000 clones, approximately 91% being singletons. Sequencing input: peripheral blood. The receptor set was obtained from an older woman with acute or convalescent COVID-19.

This chain uses TRBV6-1 with TRBJ2-3; the match to TRBD2 covers 10 bases. The CDR3 length is 16 residues. Germline V gives CDR1 MNHNS, CDR2 SASEGT. After removal of 4 bases from V and 4 bases from J, the junction contained 8 bases not matched to a gene. The CDR3 spells CASSGVAGGRADTQYF. The CDR3 region has the DNA TGTGCCAGCAGTGGAGTAGCGGGAGGTAGGGCAGATACGCAGTATTTT.

The chain uses TRBV10-2 and TRBJ2-7, with a tentative D call TRBD2 (5 bases). Per the germline V gene, CDR1 is WSHSY and CDR2 is SAAADI. Deletions cut 4 bases from V and 6 bases from J, with 13 bases between. This CDR3 region has 13 residues. The CDR3 sequence: CASSVGSFGEQYV. CDR3 DNA: TGCGCCAGCAGTGTAGGGAGTTTCGGCGAGCAGTACGTC.

The chain combines TRBV9 with TRBJ2-1; 9 nucleotides agree with TRBD2. Germline CDR1 and CDR2: SGDLS and YYNGEE. J gave up 2 bases and V 3 bases, and 6 bases lay outside the gene matches. CDR3 size: 16 residues. As DNA, the CDR3 is TGTGCCAGCAGCGCACCTAGCGGGACCGCCTACAATGAGCAGTTCTTC. Translation: CASSAPSGTAYNEQFF.

The chain uses TRBV6-6 and TRBJ2-7; TRBD2 matches 8 bases. Per germline, CDR1 MNHNY and CDR2 SVGAGI (reference sequence). V was pared by 4 bases and J by 4 bases, with 9 bases of the junction left unmatched. This CDR3 contains 15 residues. This CDR3 reads CASSFNVGGRYEQYV. Here the CDR3 DNA reads TGTGCCAGCAGTTTTAATGTAGGCGGGAGGTACGAGCAGTACGTC.